The rows below give T cell receptor beta chains drawn from one sample of a study of blood T cell repertoires in COVID-19. Some clones are missing from TCRdb's copy, which holds only in-frame ones; the method was immunoSEQ multiplex PCR. Of a few hundred thousand clones in the sample, less than 90% were seen once. Sequenced: PBMCs or T cells enriched from blood (not recorded which). These receptor sequences come from a woman aged 40 to 50 who had recovered from COVID-19. Each CDR3 is given without its conserved first and last residue.

>TRBV3-1/TRBV3-2|TRBJ2-3
ASSPWGRELGDTQY
>TRBV28|TRBJ2-7
ASSFSPGSIIDEQY
>TRBV23-1|TRBJ1-1
ASSQSSAGSAGNTEAF
>TRBV5-1|TRBJ2-2
ASSLADGGSTGELF
>TRBV6-5|TRBJ1-1
ASSLGGTDMIEAF
>TRBV27|TRBJ2-2
ASSIGTGNTGELF
>TRBV9|TRBJ1-2
ASSVDPGTGGRGYT
>TRBV3-1/TRBV3-2|TRBJ2-2
ASSQRGTTGELF
>TRBV7-2|TRBJ1-2
ASSVSRDSPNYGYT
>TRBV9|TRBJ2-3
ASSVLAASTDTQY
>TRBV3-1/TRBV3-2|TRBJ2-2
ASSQVRVGELF
>TRBV24-1|TRBJ2-1
ATKSGTRNNEQF
>TRBV24-1|TRBJ2-3
ATSDPLAGVVDTQY
>TRBV6-5|TRBJ1-2
ASSPGQANYGYT
>TRBV11-3|TRBJ1-1
ASSSTLGDETGRCGTEAF
>TRBV7-9|TRBJ1-2
ASSPDYNYGYT
>TRBV3-1/TRBV3-2|TRBJ2-2
ASSQRAGQGVGELF
>TRBV11-2|TRBJ2-2
ASSPVGGQGRTGELF
>TRBV21-1|TRBJ1-1
ASSKPRQGRTEAF
>TRBV19|TRBJ1-4
ASSARGGQGEKLF
>TRBV30|TRBJ2-3
AWDDWSDRGTDTQY
>TRBV9|TRBJ2-1
ASSVGRGLYNEQF
>TRBV10-3|TRBJ2-3
AISGGLGTDTQY
>TRBV28|TRBJ1-2
ASSTTNRNGYT
>TRBV19|TRBJ2-2
ASSMQGTGELF